A single sample gave rise to the 23 T cell receptor beta chains below, sequenced in a study of shared clonotypes between healthy human individuals. Naive CD8 cells lacked CD45RO, underwent positive selection for CCR7 and left out terminally differentiated effector memory CD45RA+ cells. TCRdb keeps only in-frame clones here, not all; method: immunoSEQ multiplex PCR. The sample shows hundreds of thousands of clones, 96% of them seen only once. Sequencing was carried out using naive CD8+ T cells sorted from blood. These receptors were taken from a young woman in good health.

The chain has TRBV6-1 and TRBJ2-7; TRBD1 is a possible D gene (5 bases). This CDR3 contains 13 residues. Between the trimmed V and J ends, which lost 2 bases and 4 bases, there was a span of 9 bases. Per germline, CDR1 MNHNS and CDR2 SASEGT. The CDR3 nucleotides are TGTGCCAGCAGTGAAAGGACATCATACGAGCAGTACTTC. It specifies CASSERTSYEQYF.

The chain uses TRBV19 and TRBJ1-3, with D possibly TRBD1 on 5 matching bases. The CDR3 totals 16 residues. With 11 bases removed from V and 1 base from J, the gap between germline ends came to 21 bases. The V gene's germline CDR1 is LNHDA and CDR2 SQIVND (reference sequence). This CDR3 reads CACGSGLSSSGNTIYF. The CDR3 DNA reads TGTGCCTGTGGTTCAGGGTTGAGTTCTTCTGGAAACACCATATATTTT. Looking up the rest from reference TRBV19 and TRBJ1-3 gives the full variable domain: DGGITQSPKYLFRKEGQNVTLSCEQNLNHDAMYWYRQDPGQGLRLIYYSQIVNDFQKGDIAEGYSVSREKKESFPLTVTSAQKNPTAFYLCACGSGLSSSGNTIYFGEGSWLTVV.

V gene TRBV30 combines with J gene TRBJ2-7, with D perhaps matching TRBD2 (5 bases). CDR3 length: 14 residues. Germline V lookup: CDR1 GTSNPN, CDR2 SVGIG (reference sequence). V lost 0 bases to trimming and J lost 0 bases, with 9 bases between them. The CDR3 is CAWSVAVGSYEQYF. The DNA of the CDR3 is TGTGCCTGGAGTGTAGCGGTCGGCTCCTACGAGCAGTACTTC.

The V gene is TRBV7-3, the J gene TRBJ1-4, with D tentatively TRBD1 (5 bases). The V end was cut by 2 bases, the J end by 6 bases, with 10 bases between. This CDR3 is built from 14 residues. CDR1 is SGHTA, CDR2 FQGTGA, per germline. For the CDR3, the DNA is TGTGCCAGCAGCTTATGGGGAGGGGATGAAAAACTGTTTTTT. Its translation is CASSLWGGDEKLFF.

The chain carries TRBV27 and TRBJ2-7; D is possibly TRBD1 (6 bases). CDR3 length equals 14 residues. V gave up 2 bases and J gave up 3 bases, with 11 bases separating them. CDR1 is MNHEY, CDR2 SMNVEV, per germline (reference sequence). The CDR3 is CASSLRAGVYEQYF. The CDR3 nucleotides read TGTGCCAGCAGTTTAAGGGCAGGGGTCTACGAGCAGTACTTC.

The rearrangement uses TRBV4-1 and TRBJ2-7, with D perhaps matching TRBD1 (6 bases). Germline CDR1 and CDR2: MGHRA and YSYEKL. V dropped 5 bases and J dropped 6 bases, with 23 bases sitting between them. This CDR3 is 16 amino acids long. CDR3 DNA: TGCGCCAGCAGCGGACAGAGCGCAGTCGGTCCGTTCGAGCAGTACTTC. Amino acids: CASSGQSAVGPFEQYF.

This chain uses TRBV4-1 with TRBJ2-7; 7 bases align to TRBD1. CDR1 is MGHRA and CDR2 is YSYEKL in the germline V gene. With 0 bases clipped from V and 0 bases from J, the junction kept 2 bases outside the gene matches. This CDR3 has 15 amino acids. The CDR3: CASSQERDSSYEQYF. CDR3 bases: TGCGCCAGCAGCCAAGAAAGGGACAGCTCCTACGAGCAGTACTTC.

Note on this clone: The sample has other DNA sequences that encode this CDR3 too. The rearrangement joins TRBV5-1 to TRBJ2-1, with TRBD2 matching over 8 bases. Germline assignment: CDR1 SGHRS and CDR2 YFSETQ. The CDR3 totals 15 residues. V was clipped by 2 bases and J by 4 bases; unmatched bases: 5. The CDR3 DNA reads as TGCGCCAGCAGCTTCGCGGGGGGCCCTTACAATGAGCAGTTCTTC. This codes for CASSFAGGPYNEQFF.

The V and J genes are TRBV19 and TRBJ2-7; D possibly corresponds to TRBD1 (6 bases). Trimming took 5 bases from V and 2 from J, leaving 10 bases between them. CDR3 size: 13 residues. Germline V gene data show CDR1 as LNHDA and CDR2 as SQIVND (reference sequence). The CDR3 region has the DNA TGTGCCAGTAGTTGGGACAAGACCTACGAGCAGTACTTC. Its translation is CASSWDKTYEQYF.

The chain uses TRBV14 and TRBJ2-7, with D perhaps matching TRBD1 (6 bases). Between the trimmed V and J ends, which lost 0 bases and 2 bases, there was a span of 14 bases. CDR1 is SGHDN, CDR2 FVKESK, per germline. The CDR3 totals 16 residues. CDR3 protein: CASSQDRWDMAYEQYF. Here the CDR3 DNA reads TGTGCCAGCAGCCAAGATCGGTGGGACATGGCCTACGAGCAGTACTTC.

This rearrangement joins TRBV10-2 to TRBJ2-1; the D is unclear. V was clipped by 8 bases and J by 0 bases, with 11 bases between them. Germline V lookup: CDR1 WSHSY, CDR2 SAAADI. The CDR3 totals 14 residues. The CDR3: CASGSLSSYNEQFF. DNA of the CDR3: TGCGCCAGCGGTTCGTTGAGCTCCTACAATGAGCAGTTCTTC.

The chain recombines TRBV10-1 with TRBJ2-7, with 7 bases identical to TRBD2. The length of the CDR3 is 15 residues. Trimming removed 2 bases from V and 6 bases from J; junction bases left unmatched: 10. Germline V gene lookup returns CDR1 WNHNN and CDR2 SYGVQD (reference sequence). CDR3 bases: TGCGCCAGCAGTGAGCTACGCGGGGACTACGCCGAGCAGTACTTC. Its translation: CASSELRGDYAEQYF.

This sequence joins TRBV7-9 and TRBJ2-7; D is tentatively TRBD1 or TRBD2 (5 bases each). V was clipped by 1 base and J by 3 bases, with 13 bases between them. CDR1 is SEHNR and CDR2 is FQNEAQ in the germline V gene (reference sequence). The CDR3 runs 15 residues. The CDR3 DNA sequence: TGTGCCAGCAGCTTAGAGGCTCCAGGGAGCTACGAGCAGTACTTC. It is translated as CASSLEAPGSYEQYF.

V usage is TRBV28 and J usage is TRBJ2-7; TRBD2 aligns across 13 bases. This CDR3 has 14 amino acids. V shed 6 bases, J shed 7 bases, and the junction held 6 bases outside the gene matches. CDR1 MDHEN and CDR2 SYDVKM come from the germline V gene. The CDR3 here is CASSRTSGRSEQYF. CDR3 nucleotide sequence: TGTGCCAGCAGCCGGACTAGCGGGAGATCGGAGCAGTACTTC.

In this sample, this clone turned up once. The genes are TRBV28 and TRBJ2-1; D is possibly TRBD2 (5 bases). The V gene lost 3 bases and the J gene lost 6 bases, with 12 bases spanning the gap. The CDR3 runs to 14 residues. Germline V gives CDR1 MDHEN, CDR2 SYDVKM. The CDR3 here is CASSFPLAINEQFF. In nucleotides, the CDR3 is TGTGCCAGCAGTTTTCCCCTAGCTATCAATGAGCAGTTCTTC.

The genes are TRBV10-2 and TRBJ2-7; possible D gene TRBD2, 5 bases. The V end was cut by 3 bases, the J end by 1 base, with 10 bases between. The CDR3 runs 14 residues. Germline lookup yields CDR1 WSHSY and CDR2 SAAADI. The CDR3 reads CASSDHGLSYEQYF. The CDR3 region has the DNA TGCGCCAGCAGTGACCATGGACTTTCCTACGAGCAGTACTTC.

This rearrangement joins TRBV2 to TRBJ1-2, with D hard to call. Germline CDR1 and CDR2: SNHLY and FYNNEI. V was pared by 4 bases and J by 2 bases, with 8 bases between. The CDR3 sequence is 13 residues long. The CDR3 reads CASSGGLNYGYTF. In DNA, the CDR3 is TGTGCCAGCAGTGGAGGACTCAACTATGGCTACACCTTC.

CDR3 in amino acids: CASSPPFRETQYF. The CDR3 coding sequence is TGTGCCAGCAGCCCCCCATTTCGGGAGACCCAGTACTTC. The chain employs TRBV7-9 and TRBJ2-5; no reliable D call. Trimming took off 5 bases at V and 5 bases at J, with 12 bases between the two ends. This CDR3 spans 13 amino acids. Germline CDR1 reads SEHNR; CDR2 reads FQNEAQ (reference sequence).

In nucleotides, the CDR3 is TGTGCCAGCAGTCAGGGGCCCGCCCTCCTAAACTATGGCTACACCTTC. This translates into CASSQGPALLNYGYTF. J is TRBJ1-2 and V is TRBV28, with D possibly matching TRBD1 (6 bases). The CDR3 totals 16 residues. Trimming cost V 5 bases and J 2 bases, with 18 bases left between them. The germline CDR1 and CDR2 sequences are MDHEN and SYDVKM.

To note about this clone: Other nucleotide sequences from this sample produce the same CDR3. The chain links TRBV6-5 to TRBJ2-7; 8 bases match TRBD2. Germline V gives CDR1 MNHEY, CDR2 SVGAGI. Trimming took 6 bases from V and 2 from J; bases not matched to a gene: 3. The CDR3 consists of 13 residues. This CDR3 reads CASSYSGAYEQYF. CDR3 nucleotide sequence: TGTGCCAGCAGCTATAGCGGGGCCTACGAGCAGTACTTC.

V usage is TRBV6-4 and J usage is TRBJ1-1; a weak D match, TRBD1 (6 bases). The CDR3 is 15 residues long. Trimming shortened V by 3 bases and J by 5 bases, and 16 bases separated the two germline ends. Germline CDR1 and CDR2: MRHNA and SNTAGT. CDR3 loop: CASSEDPGQLTEAFF. CDR3 coding DNA: TGTGCCAGCAGTGAGGATCCCGGACAGCTGACTGAAGCTTTCTTT.

The genes are TRBV4-1 and TRBJ2-7; D not certain. The V end was cut by 0 bases, the J end by 2 bases, with 5 bases between. This CDR3 is built from 13 residues. CDR1 and CDR2 from the germline V gene are MGHRA and YSYEKL. Here the CDR3 DNA reads TGCGCCAGCAGCCAAGAACCTCCCTACGAGCAGTACTTC. As protein: CASSQEPPYEQYF.

V and J are TRBV5-5 and TRBJ2-7, with a tentative D call TRBD2 (7 bases). Trimming took 4 bases from V and 0 from J, leaving 17 bases between them. Per the germline V gene, CDR1 is SGHKS and CDR2 is YYEKEE (reference sequence). The CDR3 is 16 residues long. This chain's CDR3 is CASSQQGGGYSYEQYF. In DNA, the CDR3 is TGTGCCAGCAGCCAACAAGGGGGAGGGTACTCCTACGAGCAGTACTTC.